The TCR beta chain described here comes from a study of Ad26.COV2.S vaccination and SARS-CoV-2 variants. Across the study: Donor was one of the participants in the Ad26.COV2.S arm of the COV1001 trial.

As regards this clone: Its cognate antigen is unknown.

Clones were read by immunoSEQ multiplex PCR, and TCRdb kept only the in-frame ones, dropping some. The data hold around 320,000 clones, with approximately 80% observed a single time. Trimming at V came to 2 bases and at J to 0 bases, leaving 10 bases not matched to a gene. The CDR3 covers 19 residues. Germline CDR1 is MNHEY and CDR2 is SMNVEV (reference sequence). Study results and limitations: The analyses of TCR breadth and depth may have understated the size of total T cell responses. Among vaccine recipients, spike-specific TCR breadth exceeded that of placebo recipients.

Treatment indicated: around 19 received Ad26.COV2.S at low or high dose, single or two shots; about 5 received placebo; per-sample allocation not given. Day 63 following the first vaccine or placebo injection was when the samples were taken. Adults aged 18-55 years in Boston included the donor. Sequencing was performed on peripheral blood, taken in a trial of Ad26.COV2.S vaccine versus placebo. The TCR comes from a person between 18 and 65 years old who received the Ad26.COV2.S COVID-19 vaccine or a placebo. The rearrangement joins TRBV27 to TRBJ2-7; 13 nucleotides align to TRBD2. The CDR3 region is CASSLLRGTSGVSSYEQYF. The CDR3 DNA is TGTGCCAGCAGTTTACTTAGGGGGACTAGCGGGGTGAGCTCCTACGAGCAGTACTTC.